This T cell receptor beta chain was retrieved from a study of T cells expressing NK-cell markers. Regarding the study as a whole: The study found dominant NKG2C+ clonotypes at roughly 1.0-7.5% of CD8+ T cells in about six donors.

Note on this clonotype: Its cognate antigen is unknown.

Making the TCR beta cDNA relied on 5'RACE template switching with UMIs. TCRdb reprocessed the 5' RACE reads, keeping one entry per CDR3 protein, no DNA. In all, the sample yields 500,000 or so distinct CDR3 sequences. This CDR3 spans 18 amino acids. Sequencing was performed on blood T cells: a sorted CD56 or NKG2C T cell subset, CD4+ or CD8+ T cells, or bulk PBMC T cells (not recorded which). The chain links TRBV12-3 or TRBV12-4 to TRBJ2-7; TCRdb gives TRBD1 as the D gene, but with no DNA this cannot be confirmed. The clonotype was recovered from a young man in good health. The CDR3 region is CASSRTGGTLAGTYEQYF.